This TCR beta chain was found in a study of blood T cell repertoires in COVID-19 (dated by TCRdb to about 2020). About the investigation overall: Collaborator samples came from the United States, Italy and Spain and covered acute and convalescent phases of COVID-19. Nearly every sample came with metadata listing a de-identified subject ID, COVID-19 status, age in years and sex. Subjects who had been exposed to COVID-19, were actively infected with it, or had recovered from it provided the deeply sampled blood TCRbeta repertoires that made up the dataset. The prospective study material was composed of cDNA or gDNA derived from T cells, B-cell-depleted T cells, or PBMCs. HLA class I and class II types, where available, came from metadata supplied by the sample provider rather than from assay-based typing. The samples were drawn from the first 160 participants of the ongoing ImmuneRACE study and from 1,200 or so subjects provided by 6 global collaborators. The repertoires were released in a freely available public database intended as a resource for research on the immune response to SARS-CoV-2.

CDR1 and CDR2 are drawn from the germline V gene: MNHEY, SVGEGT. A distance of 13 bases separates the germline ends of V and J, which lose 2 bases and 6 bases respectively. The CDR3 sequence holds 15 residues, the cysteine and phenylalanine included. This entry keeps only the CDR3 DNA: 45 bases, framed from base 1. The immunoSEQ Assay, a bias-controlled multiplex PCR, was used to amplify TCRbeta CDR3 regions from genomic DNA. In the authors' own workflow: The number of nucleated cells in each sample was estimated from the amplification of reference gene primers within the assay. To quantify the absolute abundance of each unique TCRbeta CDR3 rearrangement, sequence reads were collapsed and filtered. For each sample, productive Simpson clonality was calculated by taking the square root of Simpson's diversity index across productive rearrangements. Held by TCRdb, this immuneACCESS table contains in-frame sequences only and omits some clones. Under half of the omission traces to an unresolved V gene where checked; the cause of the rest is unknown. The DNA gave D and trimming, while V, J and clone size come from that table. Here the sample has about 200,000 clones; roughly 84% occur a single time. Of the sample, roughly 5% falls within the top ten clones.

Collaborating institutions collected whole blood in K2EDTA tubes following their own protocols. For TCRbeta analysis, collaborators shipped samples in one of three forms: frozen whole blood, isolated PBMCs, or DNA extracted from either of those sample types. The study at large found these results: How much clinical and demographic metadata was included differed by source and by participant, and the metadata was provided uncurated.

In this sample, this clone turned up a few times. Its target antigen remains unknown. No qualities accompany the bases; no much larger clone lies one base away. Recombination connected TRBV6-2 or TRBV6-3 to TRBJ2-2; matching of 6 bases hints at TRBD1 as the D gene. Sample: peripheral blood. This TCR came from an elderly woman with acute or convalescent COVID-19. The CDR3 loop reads CASSYTGLRAGELFF. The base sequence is TGTGCCAGCAGTTACACAGGGCTGAGGGCCGGGGAGCTGTTTTTT.